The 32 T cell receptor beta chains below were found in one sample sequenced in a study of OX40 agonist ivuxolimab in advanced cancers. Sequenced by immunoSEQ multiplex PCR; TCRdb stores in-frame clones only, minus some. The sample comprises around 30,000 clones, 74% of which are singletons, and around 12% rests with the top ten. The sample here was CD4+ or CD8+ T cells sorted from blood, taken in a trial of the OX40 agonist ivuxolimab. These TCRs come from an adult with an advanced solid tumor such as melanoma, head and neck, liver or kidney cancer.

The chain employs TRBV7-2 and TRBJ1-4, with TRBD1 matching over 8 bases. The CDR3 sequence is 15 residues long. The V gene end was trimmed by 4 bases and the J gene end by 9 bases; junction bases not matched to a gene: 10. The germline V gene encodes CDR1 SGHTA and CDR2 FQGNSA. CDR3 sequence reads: CASSSKAGGAQKLFF. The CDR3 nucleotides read TGTGCCAGCAGCTCTAAGGCAGGGGGCGCACAAAAACTGTTTTTT.

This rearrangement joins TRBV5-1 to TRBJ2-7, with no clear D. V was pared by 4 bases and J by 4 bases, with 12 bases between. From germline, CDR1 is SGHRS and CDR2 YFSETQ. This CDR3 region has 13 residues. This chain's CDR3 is CASSPKGLYEQYF. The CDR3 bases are TGCGCCAGCAGCCCAAAAGGGTTATACGAGCAGTACTTC.

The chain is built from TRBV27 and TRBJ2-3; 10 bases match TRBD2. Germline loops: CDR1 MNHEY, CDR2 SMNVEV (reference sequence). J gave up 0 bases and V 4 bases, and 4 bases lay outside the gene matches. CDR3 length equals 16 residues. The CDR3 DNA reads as TGTGCCAGCAGTTCCGGACTAGCGGACAGCACAGATACGCAGTATTTT. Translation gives CASSSGLADSTDTQYF.

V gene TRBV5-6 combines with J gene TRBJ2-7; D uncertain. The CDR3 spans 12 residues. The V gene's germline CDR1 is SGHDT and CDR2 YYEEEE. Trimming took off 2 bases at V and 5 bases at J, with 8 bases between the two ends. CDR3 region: CASSFEFHEQYF. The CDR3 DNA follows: TGTGCCAGCAGCTTTGAGTTCCACGAGCAGTACTTC.

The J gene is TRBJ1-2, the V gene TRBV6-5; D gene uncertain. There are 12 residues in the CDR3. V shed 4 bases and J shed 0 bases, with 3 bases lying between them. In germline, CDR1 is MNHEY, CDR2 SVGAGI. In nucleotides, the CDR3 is TGTGCCAGCAGTTCAACTAACTATGGCTACACCTTC. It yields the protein CASSSTNYGYTF.

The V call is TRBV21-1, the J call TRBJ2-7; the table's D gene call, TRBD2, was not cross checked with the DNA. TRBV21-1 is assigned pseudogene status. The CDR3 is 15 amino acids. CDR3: CASSPEGSRTYEQYV. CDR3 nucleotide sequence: TGTGCCAGCAGCCCCGAGGGCAGCCGCACCTACGAGCAGTACGTC.

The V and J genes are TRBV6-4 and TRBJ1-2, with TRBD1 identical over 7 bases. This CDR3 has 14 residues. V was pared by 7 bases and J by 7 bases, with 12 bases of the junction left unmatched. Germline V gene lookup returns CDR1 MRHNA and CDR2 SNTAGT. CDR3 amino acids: CASIQGEGAAGYTF. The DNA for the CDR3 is TGTGCCAGCATTCAAGGGGAGGGGGCGGCTGGCTACACCTTC.

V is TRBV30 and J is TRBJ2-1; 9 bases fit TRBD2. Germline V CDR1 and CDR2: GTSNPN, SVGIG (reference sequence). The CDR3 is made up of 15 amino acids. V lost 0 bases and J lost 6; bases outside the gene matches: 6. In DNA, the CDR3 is TGTGCCTGGAGTGTGTCGCGGGGGGGCGTCAATGAGCAGTTCTTC. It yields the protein CAWSVSRGGVNEQFF.

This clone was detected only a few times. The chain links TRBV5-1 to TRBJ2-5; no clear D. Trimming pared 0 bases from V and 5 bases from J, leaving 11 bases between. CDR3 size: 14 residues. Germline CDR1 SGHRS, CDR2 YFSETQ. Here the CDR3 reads CASSLGRDRETQYF. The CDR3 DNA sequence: TGCGCCAGCAGCTTGGGTCGTGATCGGGAGACCCAGTACTTC.

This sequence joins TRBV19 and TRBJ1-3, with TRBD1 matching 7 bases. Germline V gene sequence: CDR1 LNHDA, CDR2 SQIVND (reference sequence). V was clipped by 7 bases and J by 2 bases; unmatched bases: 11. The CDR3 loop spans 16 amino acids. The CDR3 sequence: CASNLPGGQTGNTIYF. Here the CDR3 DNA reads TGTGCCAGTAATCTCCCAGGGGGACAGACTGGAAACACCATATATTTT. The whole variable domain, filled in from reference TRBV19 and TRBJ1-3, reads DGGITQSPKYLFRKEGQNVTLSCEQNLNHDAMYWYRQDPGQGLRLIYYSQIVNDFQKGDIAEGYSVSREKKESFPLTVTSAQKNPTAFYLCASNLPGGQTGNTIYFGEGSWLTVV.

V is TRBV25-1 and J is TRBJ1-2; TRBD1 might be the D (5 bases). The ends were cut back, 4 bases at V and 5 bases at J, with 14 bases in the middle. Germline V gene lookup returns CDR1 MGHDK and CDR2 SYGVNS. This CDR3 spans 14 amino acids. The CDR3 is CASSAGAAFYGYTF. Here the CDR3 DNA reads TGTGCCAGCAGTGCCGGGGCAGCTTTTTATGGCTACACCTTC.

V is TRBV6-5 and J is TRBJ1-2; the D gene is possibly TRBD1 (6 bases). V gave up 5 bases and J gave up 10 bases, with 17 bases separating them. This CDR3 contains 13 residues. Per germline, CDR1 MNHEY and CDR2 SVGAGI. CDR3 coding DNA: TGTGCCAGCAGTAGAGAACCGGGACACATCTACACCTTC. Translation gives CASSREPGHIYTF.

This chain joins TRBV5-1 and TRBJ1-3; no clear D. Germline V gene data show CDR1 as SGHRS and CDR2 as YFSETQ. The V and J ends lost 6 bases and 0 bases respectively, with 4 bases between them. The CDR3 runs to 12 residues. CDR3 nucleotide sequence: TGCGCCAGCACAGGCTCTGGAAACACCATATATTTT. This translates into CASTGSGNTIYF.

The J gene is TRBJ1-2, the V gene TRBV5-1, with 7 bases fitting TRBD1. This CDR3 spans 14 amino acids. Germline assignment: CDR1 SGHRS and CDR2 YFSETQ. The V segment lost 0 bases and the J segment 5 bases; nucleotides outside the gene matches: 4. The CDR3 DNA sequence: TGCGCCAGCAGCTTGGAGGGGGCCTCGTATGGCTACACCTTC. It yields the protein CASSLEGASYGYTF. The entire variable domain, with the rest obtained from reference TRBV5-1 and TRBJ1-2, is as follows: KAGVTQTPRYLIKTRGQQVTLSCSPISGHRSVSWYQQTPGQGLQFLFEYFSETQRNKGNFPGRFSGRQFSNSRSEMNVSTLELGDSALYLCASSLEGASYGYTFGSGTRLTVV.

CDR3 region: CASSLSGLSYNEQFF. CDR3 bases: TGTGCCAGCAGCTTAAGCGGCCTCTCCTACAATGAGCAGTTCTTC. The chain has TRBV11-3 and TRBJ2-1, with a tentative D call TRBD2 (5 bases). There are 15 residues in the CDR3. Deletions cut 2 bases from V and 0 bases from J, with 8 bases between. The germline V gene has CDR1 SGHNT and CDR2 YENEEA.

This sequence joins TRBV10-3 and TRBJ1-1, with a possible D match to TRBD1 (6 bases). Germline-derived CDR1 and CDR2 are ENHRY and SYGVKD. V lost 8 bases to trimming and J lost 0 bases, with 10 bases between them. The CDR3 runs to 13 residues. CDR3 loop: CAIGGQMNTEAFF. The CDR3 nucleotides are TGTGCCATCGGAGGACAGATGAACACTGAAGCTTTCTTT.

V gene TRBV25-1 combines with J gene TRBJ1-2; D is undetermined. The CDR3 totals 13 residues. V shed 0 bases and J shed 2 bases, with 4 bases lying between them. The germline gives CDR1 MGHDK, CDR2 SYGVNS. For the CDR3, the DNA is TGTGCCAGCAGTGAATACCGGAACTATGGCTACACCTTC. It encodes CASSEYRNYGYTF.

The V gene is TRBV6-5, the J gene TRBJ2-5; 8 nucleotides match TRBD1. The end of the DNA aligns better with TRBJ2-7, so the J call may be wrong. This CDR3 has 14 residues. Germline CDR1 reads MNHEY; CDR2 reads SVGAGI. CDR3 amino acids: CASSYSGQGYEQYF. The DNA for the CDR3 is TGTGCCAGCAGTTACTCCGGACAGGGCTACGAGCAGTACTTC.

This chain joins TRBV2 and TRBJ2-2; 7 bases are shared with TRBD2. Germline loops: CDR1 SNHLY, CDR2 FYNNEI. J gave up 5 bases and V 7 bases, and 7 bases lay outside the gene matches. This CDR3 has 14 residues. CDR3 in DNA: TGTGCCAGCATGAATCAGGGAGGGACCGGGGAGCTGTTTTTT. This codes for CASMNQGGTGELFF.

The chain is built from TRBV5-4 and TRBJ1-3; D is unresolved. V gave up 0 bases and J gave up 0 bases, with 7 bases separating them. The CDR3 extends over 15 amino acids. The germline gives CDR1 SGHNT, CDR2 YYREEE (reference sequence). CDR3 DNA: TGTGCCAGCAGCTTGGAGGCCCGCTCTGGAAACACCATATATTTT. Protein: CASSLEARSGNTIYF.

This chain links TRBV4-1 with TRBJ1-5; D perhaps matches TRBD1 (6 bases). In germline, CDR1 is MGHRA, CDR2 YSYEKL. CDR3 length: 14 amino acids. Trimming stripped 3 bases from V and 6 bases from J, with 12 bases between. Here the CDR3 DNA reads TGCGCCAGCAGCCAGGGGGCTGAGGTTCAGCCCCAGCATTTT. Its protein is CASSQGAEVQPQHF.

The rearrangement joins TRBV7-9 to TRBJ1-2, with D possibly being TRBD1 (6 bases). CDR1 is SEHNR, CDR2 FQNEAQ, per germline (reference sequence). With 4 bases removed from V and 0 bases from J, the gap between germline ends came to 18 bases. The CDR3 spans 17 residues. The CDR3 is CASSWGGLTASNYGYTF. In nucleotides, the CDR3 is TGTGCCAGCAGCTGGGGGGGGCTGACAGCCTCTAACTATGGCTACACCTTC.

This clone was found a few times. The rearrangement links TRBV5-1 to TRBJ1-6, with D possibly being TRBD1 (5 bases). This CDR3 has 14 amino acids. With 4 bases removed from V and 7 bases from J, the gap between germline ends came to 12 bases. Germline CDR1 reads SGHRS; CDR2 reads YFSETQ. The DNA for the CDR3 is TGCGCCAGCAGCCCAGGACACTTAAATTCACCCCTCCACTTT. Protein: CASSPGHLNSPLHF.

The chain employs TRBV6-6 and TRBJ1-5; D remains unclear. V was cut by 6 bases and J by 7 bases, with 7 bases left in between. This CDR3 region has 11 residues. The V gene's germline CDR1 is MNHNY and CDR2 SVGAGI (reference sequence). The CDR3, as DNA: TGTGCCAGCAGGGAAGGGCAGCCCCAGCATTTT. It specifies CASREGQPQHF.

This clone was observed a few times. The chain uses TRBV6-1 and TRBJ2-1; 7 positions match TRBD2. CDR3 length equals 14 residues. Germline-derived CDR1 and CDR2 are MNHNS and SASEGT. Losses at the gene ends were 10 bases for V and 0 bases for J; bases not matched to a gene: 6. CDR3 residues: CATFWGGSYNEQFF. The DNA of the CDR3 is TGTGCCACATTTTGGGGGGGCTCCTACAATGAGCAGTTCTTC.

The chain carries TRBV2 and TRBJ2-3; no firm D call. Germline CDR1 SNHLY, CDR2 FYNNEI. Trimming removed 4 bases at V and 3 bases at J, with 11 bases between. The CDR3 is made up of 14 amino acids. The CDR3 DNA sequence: TGTGCCAGCAGTGGGTACCGTCAGACAGATACGCAGTATTTT. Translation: CASSGYRQTDTQYF.

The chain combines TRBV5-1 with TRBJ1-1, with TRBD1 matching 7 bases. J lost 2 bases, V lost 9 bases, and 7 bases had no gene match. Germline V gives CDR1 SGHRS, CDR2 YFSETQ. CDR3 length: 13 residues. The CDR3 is CATSGGLNTEAFF. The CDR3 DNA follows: TGCGCCACTTCAGGGGGGCTAAACACTGAAGCTTTCTTT.

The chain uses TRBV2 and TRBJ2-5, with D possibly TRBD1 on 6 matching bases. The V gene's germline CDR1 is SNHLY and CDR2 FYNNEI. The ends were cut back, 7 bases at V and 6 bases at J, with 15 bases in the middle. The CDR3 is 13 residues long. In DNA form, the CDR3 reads TGTGCCAGCACCATCAGGGGACAAAAGACCCAGTACTTC. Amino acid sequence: CASTIRGQKTQYF.

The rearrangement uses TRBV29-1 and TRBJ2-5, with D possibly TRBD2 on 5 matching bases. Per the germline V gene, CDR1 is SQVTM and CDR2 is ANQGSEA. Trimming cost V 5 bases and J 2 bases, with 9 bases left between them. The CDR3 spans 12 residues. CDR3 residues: CSVRRTQETQYF. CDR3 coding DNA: TGCAGCGTTCGTCGGACTCAAGAGACCCAGTACTTC.

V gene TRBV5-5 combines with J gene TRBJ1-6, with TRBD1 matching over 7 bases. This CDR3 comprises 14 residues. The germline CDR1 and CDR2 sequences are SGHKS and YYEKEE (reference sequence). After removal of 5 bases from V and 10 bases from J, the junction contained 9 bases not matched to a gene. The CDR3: CASRGQVANSPLHF. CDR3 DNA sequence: TGTGCCAGCAGAGGACAGGTTGCTAACTCACCCCTCCACTTT. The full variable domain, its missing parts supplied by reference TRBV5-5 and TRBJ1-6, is DAGVTQSPTHLIKTRGQQVTLRCSPISGHKSVSWYQQVLGQGPQFIFQYYEKEERGRGNFPDRFSARQFPNYSSELNVNALLLGDSALYLCASRGQVANSPLHFGNGTRLTVT.

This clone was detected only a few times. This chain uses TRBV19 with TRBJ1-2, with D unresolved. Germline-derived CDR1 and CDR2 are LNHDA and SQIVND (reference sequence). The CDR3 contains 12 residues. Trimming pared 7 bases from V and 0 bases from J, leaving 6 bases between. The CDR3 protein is CASKGSNYGYTF. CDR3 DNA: TGTGCCAGTAAAGGATCTAACTATGGCTACACCTTC.

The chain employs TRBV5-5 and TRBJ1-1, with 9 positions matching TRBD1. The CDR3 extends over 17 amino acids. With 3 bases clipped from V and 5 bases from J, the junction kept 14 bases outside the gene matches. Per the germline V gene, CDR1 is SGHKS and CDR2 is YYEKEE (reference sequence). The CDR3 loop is CASSWLGGQGIGTEAFF. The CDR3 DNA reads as TGTGCCAGCAGCTGGCTGGGGGGACAGGGTATCGGAACTGAAGCTTTCTTT.